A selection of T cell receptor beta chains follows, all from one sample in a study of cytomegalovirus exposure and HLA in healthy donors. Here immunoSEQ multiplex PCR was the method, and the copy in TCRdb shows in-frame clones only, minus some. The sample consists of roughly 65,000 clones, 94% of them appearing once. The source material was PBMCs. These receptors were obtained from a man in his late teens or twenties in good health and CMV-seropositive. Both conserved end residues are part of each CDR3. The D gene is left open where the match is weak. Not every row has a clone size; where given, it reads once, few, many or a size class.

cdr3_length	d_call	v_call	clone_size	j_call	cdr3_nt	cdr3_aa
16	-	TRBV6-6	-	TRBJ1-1	TGTGCCAGCAATCCTATCGCGGACAGCCGGAACACTGAAGCTTTCTTT	CASNPIADSRNTEAFF
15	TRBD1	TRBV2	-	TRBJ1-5	TGTGCCAGCAGCCAACCGGGACAGGGGTCCCACAGGCAGCATTTT	CASSQPGQGSHRQHF
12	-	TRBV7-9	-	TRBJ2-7	TGTGCCAGCAGCTTAGCTTCTCTCGAGCAGTACTTC	CASSLASLEQYF
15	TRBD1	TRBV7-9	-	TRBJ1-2	TGTGCCAGCAGCTCTACCCCGGGACAGAACTATGGCTACACCTTC	CASSSTPGQNYGYTF
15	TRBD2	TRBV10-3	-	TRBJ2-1	TGTGCCATCAGTGAGTCAAGCGGGGGTGACAATGAGCAGTTCTTC	CAISESSGGDNEQFF
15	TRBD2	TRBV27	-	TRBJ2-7	TGTGCCAGCAGTGAGACGGGCGGGGGCTCCTACGAGCAGTACTTC	CASSETGGGSYEQYF
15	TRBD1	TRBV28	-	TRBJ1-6	TGTGCCAGCAGTCCCTGGGGACAGGGCGGTTCACCCCTCCACTTT	CASSPWGQGGSPLHF
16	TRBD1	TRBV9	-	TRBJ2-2	TGTGCCAGTAGCGTACCTAGGACAGGGGGCACCGGGGAGCTGTTTTTT	CASSVPRTGGTGELFF
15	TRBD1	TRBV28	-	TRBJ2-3	TGTGCCAGCAACCTAAGACAGGGTTACACAGATACGCAGTATTTT	CASNLRQGYTDTQYF
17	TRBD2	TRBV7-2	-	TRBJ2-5	TGTGCCAGCAGCCCCACCCTGGGGACTAGCGGGGCTGAGACCCAGTACTTC	CASSPTLGTSGAETQYF
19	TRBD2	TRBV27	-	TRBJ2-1	TGTGCCAGCAGGCGACTAGCGGGAGGCCCGCACCACTCCTACAATGAGCAGTTCTTC	CASRRLAGGPHHSYNEQFF
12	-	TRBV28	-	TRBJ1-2	TGTGCCAGCGGTACAACGAACTATGGCTACACCTTC	CASGTTNYGYTF
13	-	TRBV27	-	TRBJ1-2	TGTGCCAGCAGTTTTCGGAGGGACTATGGCTACACCTTC	CASSFRRDYGYTF
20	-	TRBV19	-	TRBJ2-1	TGTGCCAGTAGCCCTCGGAATCACCGACTACTAGCCGATTCCTACAATGAGCAGTTCTTC	CASSPRNHRLLADSYNEQFF
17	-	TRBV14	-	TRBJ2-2	TGTGCCAGCAGCCAAGAACCCAGGACTACGAACACCGGGGAGCTGTTTTTT	CASSQEPRTTNTGELFF
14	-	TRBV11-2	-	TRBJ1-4	TGTGCCAGCAGCTTAGGTTGGTCGGATGAAAAACTGTTTTTT	CASSLGWSDEKLFF
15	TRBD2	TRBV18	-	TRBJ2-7	TGTGCCAGCTCACCGCCGGGACTAGCGGCCTACGAGCAGTACTTC	CASSPPGLAAYEQYF
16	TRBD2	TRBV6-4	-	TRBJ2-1	TGTGCCAGCAGTGACTCTGCCCGGACTAGAAAAAATGAGCAGTTCTTC	CASSDSARTRKNEQFF
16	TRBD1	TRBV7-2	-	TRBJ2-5	TGTGCCAGCAGCTTAGCACGACAGGGGGCTCTTGAGACCCAGTACTTC	CASSLARQGALETQYF
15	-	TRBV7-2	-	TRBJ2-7	TGTGCCAGCAGCTTGACGGGGGATACAAACTACGAGCAGTACTTC	CASSLTGDTNYEQYF
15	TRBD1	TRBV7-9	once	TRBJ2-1	TGTGCCAGCAGCTTCCGACAGGGGGTTAACAATGAGCAGTTCTTC	CASSFRQGVNNEQFF
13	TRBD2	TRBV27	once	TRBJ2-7	TGTGCCAGCAGTTACGGGGGGTACGACGAGCAGTACTTC	CASSYGGYDEQYF
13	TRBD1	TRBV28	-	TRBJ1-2	TGTGCCAGCAGTTACAGGGGACGGTATGGCTACACCTTC	CASSYRGRYGYTF
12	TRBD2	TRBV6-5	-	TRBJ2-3	TGTGCCAGCAGTAGAACTAGCGGGGCGCAGTATTTT	CASSRTSGAQYF
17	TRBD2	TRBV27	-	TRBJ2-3	TGTGCCAGCTCGGGACTAGCGGGACTGGGTCGCACAGATACGCAGTATTTT	CASSGLAGLGRTDTQYF
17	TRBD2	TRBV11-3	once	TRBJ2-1	TGTGCCAGCAGCTTAGGGGCGGGAGAAGTTGGTACAGATGAGCAGTTCTTC	CASSLGAGEVGTDEQFF
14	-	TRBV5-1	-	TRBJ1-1	TGCGCCAGCAGCTTGAGCGTAATGAACACTGAAGCTTTCTTT	CASSLSVMNTEAFF
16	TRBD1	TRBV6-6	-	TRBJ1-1	TGTGCCAGCAGCTACATTCCGGGGGCAGGGGGCACTGAAGCTTTCTTT	CASSYIPGAGGTEAFF
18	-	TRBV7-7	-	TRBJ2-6	TGTGCCAGCAGCTTGTTGGGAGTGCCACAAAGTCGGGCCAACGTCCTGACTTTC	CASSLLGVPQSRANVLTF
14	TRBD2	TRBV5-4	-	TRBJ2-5	TGTGCCAGCAGCTTGGGTAGCGGGGGGGAGACCCAGTACTTC	CASSLGSGGETQYF
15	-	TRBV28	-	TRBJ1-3	TGTGCCAGCAGTTTAGGCGGGAACTCTGGAAACACCATATATTTT	CASSLGGNSGNTIYF
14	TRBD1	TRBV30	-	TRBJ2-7	TGTGCCTGGGGCACCGGGACAGGGTTTTCCGAGCAGTACTTC	CAWGTGTGFSEQYF
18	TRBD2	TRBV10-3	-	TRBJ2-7	TGTGCCATTAGGCCGGGACTAGCGGGGGGCAATAAAAACTACGAGCAGTACTTC	CAIRPGLAGGNKNYEQYF
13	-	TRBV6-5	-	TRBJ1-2	TGTGCCAGCATGTCCTGGGGGGACTATGGCTACACCTTC	CASMSWGDYGYTF
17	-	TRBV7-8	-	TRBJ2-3	TGTGCCAGCAGCCCAGCTGGCGGGCACCTAGGCACAGATACGCAGTATTTT	CASSPAGGHLGTDTQYF
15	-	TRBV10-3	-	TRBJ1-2	TGTGCCATCAGTTCGTTCATCGAGACTACAGGGGGCTACACCTTC	CAISSFIETTGGYTF
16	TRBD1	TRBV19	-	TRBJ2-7	TGTGCCAGTAGTCCCAGAGACAGGGGGATGGCCTACGAGCAGTACTTC	CASSPRDRGMAYEQYF
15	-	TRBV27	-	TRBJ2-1	TGTGCCAGCAGGTCGAGCGGGCAATATTACAATGAGCAGTTCTTC	CASRSSGQYYNEQFF
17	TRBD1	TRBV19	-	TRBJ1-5	TGTGCCAGTAGTATAGATAGGTCAGGGGGATTTTTTCAGCCCCAGCATTTT	CASSIDRSGGFFQPQHF
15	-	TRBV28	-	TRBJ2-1	TGTGCCAGCAAGATCAGGGGCAGCTCCTACAATGAGCAGTTCTTC	CASKIRGSSYNEQFF
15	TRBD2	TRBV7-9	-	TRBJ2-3	TGTGCCAGCAGCCGCGGGACTAGCGGAACAGATACGCAGTATTTT	CASSRGTSGTDTQYF
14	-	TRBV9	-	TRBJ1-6	TGTGCCAGCAGCGTAGGGCTCTCTAATTCACCCCTCCACTTT	CASSVGLSNSPLHF
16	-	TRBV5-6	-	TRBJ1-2	TGTGCCAGCAGCTTGGGCAGGGTTGGAGCTAACTATGGCTACACCTTC	CASSLGRVGANYGYTF
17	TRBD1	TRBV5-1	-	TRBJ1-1	TGCGCCAGCAGCTCGACAGGGGGCTATGCGGGGAACACTGAAGCTTTCTTT	CASSSTGGYAGNTEAFF
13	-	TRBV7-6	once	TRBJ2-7	TGTGCCAGCAGCCAAGGGGGTTCTTACGAGCAGTACTTC	CASSQGGSYEQYF
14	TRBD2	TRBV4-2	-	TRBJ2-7	TGTGCCAGCAGCCAAGAGCAGCGGGGTTACGAGCAGTACTTC	CASSQEQRGYEQYF
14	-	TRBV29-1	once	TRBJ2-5	TGCAGCGTTGGCGTGAGCATGATCGAAGAGACCCAGTACTTC	CSVGVSMIEETQYF
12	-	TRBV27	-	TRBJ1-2	TGTGCCAGCAGGGGGGGGGCCGGGGGCTACACCTTC	CASRGGAGGYTF
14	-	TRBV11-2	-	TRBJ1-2	TGTGCCAGCAGCTTAAATCCGGGGCGGGGTGGCTACACCTTC	CASSLNPGRGGYTF
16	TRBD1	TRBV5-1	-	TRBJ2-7	TGCGCCAGCAGCCCTTACTACACAGGGGCCCCCTACGAGCAGTACTTC	CASSPYYTGAPYEQYF
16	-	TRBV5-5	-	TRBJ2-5	TGTGCCAGCAGCTTTCCAGGGAAGGTAATGCTGGAGACCCAGTACTTC	CASSFPGKVMLETQYF
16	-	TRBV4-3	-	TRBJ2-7	TGCGCCAGCAGCCAAGAGGGGGCTAGCCCTCAATACGAGCAGTACTTC	CASSQEGASPQYEQYF